This T cell receptor (beta chain) was recorded in a study of T cells in Graves' hyperthyroidism and ophthalmopathy. For the diagnoses, clinical symptoms, serum thyroxine and TRAb, thyroid ultrasound and orbital computed tomography were used. Template material for amplifying TCR beta CDR3 regions consisted of RNA transcripts. An initial round of RT-PCR targeting the TCR CDR3 relied on the HTBI primer set. Via MiXCR, TCRdb re-called the multiplex PCR reads, giving one row per CDR3 protein. The sample gives 560,000 or so distinct CDR3 sequences, 20% of which show up once; around 50% is in the top ten. CDR1 and CDR2 (germline): DFQATT, SNEGSKA (reference sequence). The CDR3 length is 15 residues. Trimming at V came to 1 base and at J to 10 bases, leaving 13 bases not matched to a gene.

Sample: blood. This chain connects TRBV20-1 to TRBJ2-4; 7 bases fit TRBD1. The source of this sequence is a man aged 40-49 years with Graves' ophthalmopathy. DNA for the CDR3: TGCAGTGCTAGAGCTAGGGGGCTAGGTTTGGGAATTCAGTACTTC. Protein sequence: CSARARGLGLGIQYF.